The 9 T cell receptor beta chains below all came from one sample that was sequenced in a study of metastatic and nonmetastatic thyroid tumors. Ahead of thyroid surgery, no patient had received treatment of any kind. TCRdb reanalyzed the PCR reads via MiXCR. The repertoire includes 30,000 to 40,000 clones, roughly a quarter of them detected once, and about 8.9% sits in the top ten. Sequences were obtained from blood. The receptors here all came from a female donor with papillary thyroid cancer or a benign thyroid nodule (not recorded which). Some clones in this sample may be carry-over from other donors' samples.

This clone was found a few times. This chain uses TRBV10-2 with TRBJ1-2; the D is unclear. This CDR3 comprises 13 residues. The germline V gene has CDR1 WSHSY and CDR2 SAAADI. Trimming cost V 7 bases and J 3 bases, with 12 bases left between them. The CDR3 protein is CASTVARDYGYTF. The DNA of the CDR3 is TGCGCCAGCACCGTGGCAAGGGACTATGGCTACACCTTC.

Ten or more counts support this clone. The chain recombines TRBV6-1 with TRBJ2-2, with a possible D match to TRBD1 (6 bases). V lost 6 bases and J lost 4, with 12 bases in between. Germline V gene lookup returns CDR1 MNHNS and CDR2 SASEGT. The CDR3 is 14 residues long. The CDR3 region is CASSPRGGTGELFF. The CDR3 DNA is TGTGCCAGCAGCCCTAGAGGGGGCACCGGGGAGCTGTTTTTT.

This clone was observed a handful of times. The V gene is TRBV2, the J gene TRBJ1-1; D is unclear. Germline CDR1 and CDR2: SNHLY and FYNNEI. Trimming took 9 bases from V and 0 from J, leaving 17 bases between them. This CDR3 contains 15 residues. The CDR3 region has the DNA TGTGCCAGTATTGTTGAGGGTCGACTGAACACTGAAGCTTTCTTT. Its translation: CASIVEGRLNTEAFF.

This clone was picked up many times. This chain connects TRBV6-1 to TRBJ2-7; D is uncertain. From germline, CDR1 is MNHNS and CDR2 SASEGT. This CDR3 spans 13 amino acids. The germline V and J ends were trimmed by 2 bases and 1 base, with 6 bases remaining between them. The CDR3 is CASSERESYEQYF. DNA for the CDR3: TGTGCCAGCAGTGAAAGGGAATCCTACGAGCAGTACTTC.

At least ten counts were recorded for this clone. This chain links TRBV20-1 with TRBJ2-7; 9 bases match TRBD2. V lost 6 bases and J lost 3; bases outside the gene matches: 15. The V gene's germline CDR1 is DFQATT and CDR2 SNEGSKA (reference sequence). The CDR3 length is 16 residues. CDR3 sequence (DNA): TGCAGTGCCCCAGGGGGGCGGGGGGGCTCTTACTACGAGCAGTACTTC. Residues: CSAPGGRGGSYYEQYF.

This clone was found a few times. V usage is TRBV2 and J usage is TRBJ1-1; TRBD1 matches at 8 bases. Germline CDR1 reads SNHLY; CDR2 reads FYNNEI. Trimming at V came to 5 bases and at J to 5 bases, leaving 10 bases not matched to a gene. The CDR3 consists of 15 residues. Here the CDR3 DNA reads TGTGCCAGCAGTAGAGAAGGGACAGGCTCAACTGAAGCTTTCTTT. This codes for CASSREGTGSTEAFF.

This clone has at least ten counts. CDR3 DNA: TGTGCCAGCAGTCCCGGGTCCCCCGGGGAGCTGTTTTTT. Its protein product is CASSPGSPGELFF. The V gene is TRBV7-9, the J gene TRBJ2-2; no definite D call. CDR1 is SEHNR and CDR2 is FQNEAQ in the germline V gene (reference sequence). CDR3 length equals 13 residues. Trimming cost V 6 bases and J 6 bases, with 11 bases left between them.

This clone has at least ten counts. The CDR3 spells CASSLGGWGPSPLHF. The DNA for the CDR3 is TGTGCCAGCAGCTTAGGGGGTTGGGGCCCCTCACCCCTCCACTTT. The V and J genes are TRBV7-2 and TRBJ1-6; maybe TRBD1 (5 bases). Germline lookup yields CDR1 SGHTA and CDR2 FQGNSA. Trimming removed 1 base at V and 10 bases at J, with 14 bases between. This CDR3 has 15 amino acids.

This clone was picked up many times. As DNA, the CDR3 is TGTGCCACCAGCAGGGACAGGGGAAGATACGGAAACACCATATATTTT. This translates into CATSRDRGRYGNTIYF. The V and J genes are TRBV15 and TRBJ1-3, with TRBD1 matching 9 bases. Germline trimming cut 3 bases from V and 4 bases from J; bases unmatched to any gene: 7. CDR1 and CDR2 from the germline V gene are LNHNV and YYDKDF (reference sequence). This CDR3 contains 16 residues.